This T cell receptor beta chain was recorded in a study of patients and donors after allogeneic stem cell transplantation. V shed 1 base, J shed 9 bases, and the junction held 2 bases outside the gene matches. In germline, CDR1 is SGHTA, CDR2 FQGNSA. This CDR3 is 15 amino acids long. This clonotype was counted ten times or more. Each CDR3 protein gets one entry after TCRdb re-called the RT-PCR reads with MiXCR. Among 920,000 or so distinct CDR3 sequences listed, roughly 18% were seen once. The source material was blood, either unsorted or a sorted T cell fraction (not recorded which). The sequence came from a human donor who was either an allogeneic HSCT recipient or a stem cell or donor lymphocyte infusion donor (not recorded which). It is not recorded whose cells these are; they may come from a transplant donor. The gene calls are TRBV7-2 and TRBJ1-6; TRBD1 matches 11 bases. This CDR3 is CASSLVGTGGSPLHF. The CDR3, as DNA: TGTGCCAGCAGCTTAGTCGGGACAGGGGGTTCACCCCTCCACTTT.